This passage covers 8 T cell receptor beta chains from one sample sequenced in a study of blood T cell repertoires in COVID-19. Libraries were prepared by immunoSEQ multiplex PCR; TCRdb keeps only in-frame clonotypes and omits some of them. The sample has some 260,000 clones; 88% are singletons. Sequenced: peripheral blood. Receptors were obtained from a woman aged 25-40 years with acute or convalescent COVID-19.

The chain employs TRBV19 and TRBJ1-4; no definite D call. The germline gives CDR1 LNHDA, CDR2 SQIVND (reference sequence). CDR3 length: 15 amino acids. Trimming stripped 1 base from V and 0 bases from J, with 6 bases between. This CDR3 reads CASSIAIATNEKLFF. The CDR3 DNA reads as TGTGCCAGTAGTATAGCCATTGCAACTAATGAAAAACTGTTTTTT.

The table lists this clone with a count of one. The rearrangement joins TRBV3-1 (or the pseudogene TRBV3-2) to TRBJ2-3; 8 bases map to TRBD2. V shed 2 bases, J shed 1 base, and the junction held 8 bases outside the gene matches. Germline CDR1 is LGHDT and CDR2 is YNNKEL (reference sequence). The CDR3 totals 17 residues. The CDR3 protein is CASSQQPAGVGTDTQYF. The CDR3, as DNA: TGTGCCAGCAGCCAACAGCCAGCGGGGGTAGGCACAGATACGCAGTATTTT.

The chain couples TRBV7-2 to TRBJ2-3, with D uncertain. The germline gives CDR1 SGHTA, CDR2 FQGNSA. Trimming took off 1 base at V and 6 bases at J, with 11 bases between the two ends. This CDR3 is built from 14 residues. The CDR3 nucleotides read TGTGCCAGCAGCTTAGGTGGTCTTCGGGATACGCAGTATTTT. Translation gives CASSLGGLRDTQYF.

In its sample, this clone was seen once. The CDR3, as DNA: TGTGCCAGTAGTATAAGTCCGGCGGGAGTGCCCGTCTATAGCAATCAGCCCCAGCATTTT. Translation gives CASSISPAGVPVYSNQPQHF. The gene calls are TRBV19 and TRBJ1-5; D remains unclear. Trimming took 2 bases from V and 0 from J, leaving 23 bases between them. This CDR3 has 20 amino acids. Per germline, CDR1 LNHDA and CDR2 SQIVND (reference sequence).

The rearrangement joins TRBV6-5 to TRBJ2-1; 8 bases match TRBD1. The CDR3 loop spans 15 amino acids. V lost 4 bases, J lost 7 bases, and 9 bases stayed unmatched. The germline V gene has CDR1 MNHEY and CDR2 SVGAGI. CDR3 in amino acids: CASSSIGQGGNEQFF. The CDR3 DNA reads TGTGCCAGCAGTTCTATCGGACAGGGTGGAAATGAGCAGTTCTTC.

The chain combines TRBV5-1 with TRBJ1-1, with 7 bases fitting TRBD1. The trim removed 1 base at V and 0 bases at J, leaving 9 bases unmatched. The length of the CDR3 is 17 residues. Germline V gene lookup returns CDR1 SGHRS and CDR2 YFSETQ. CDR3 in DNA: TGCGCCAGCAGCTTGCATTGGACAGGCGAGATGAACACTGAAGCTTTCTTT. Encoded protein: CASSLHWTGEMNTEAFF.

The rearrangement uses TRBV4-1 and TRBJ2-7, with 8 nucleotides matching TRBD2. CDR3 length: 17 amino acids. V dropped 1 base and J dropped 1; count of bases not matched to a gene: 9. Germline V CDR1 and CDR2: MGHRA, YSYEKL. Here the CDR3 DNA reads TGCGCCAGCAGCCAAGGAGAAAGACTAGCGTCGTCCTACGAGCAGTACTTC. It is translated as CASSQGERLASSYEQYF.

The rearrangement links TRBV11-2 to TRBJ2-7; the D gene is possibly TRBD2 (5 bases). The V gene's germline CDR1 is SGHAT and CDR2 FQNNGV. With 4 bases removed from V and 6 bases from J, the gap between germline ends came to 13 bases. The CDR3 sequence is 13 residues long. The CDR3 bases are TGTGCCAGCAGCTCCGGGATAGCCCTCGAGCAGTACTTC. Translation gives CASSSGIALEQYF.